These 32 T cell receptor beta chains originate from one sample sequenced in a study of T cell responses to AZD1222 COVID-19 vaccine. Assay used: immunoSEQ multiplex PCR; TCRdb lists only in-frame clones, some missing. Among 100,000 to 120,000 clones listed, roughly 89% were seen once. The specimen was peripheral blood, collected 28 days after the second AZD1222 dose. The receptors come from an adult who received the AZD1222 COVID-19 vaccine.

The V call is TRBV6-2 or TRBV6-3, the J call TRBJ2-5, with D uncertain. Deletions cut 4 bases from V and 1 base from J, with 1 base between. Germline CDR1 and CDR2: MNHEY and SVGEGT. The CDR3 extends over 11 amino acids. CDR3 sequence reads: CASSFQETQYF. CDR3 DNA: TGTGCCAGCAGTTTCCAAGAGACCCAGTACTTC.

The genes are TRBV19 and TRBJ1-2, with TRBD1 matching over 7 bases. V shed 4 bases and J 4 bases; nucleotides not matched to a gene: 9. The CDR3 is 15 residues long. Per the germline V gene, CDR1 is LNHDA and CDR2 is SQIVND (reference sequence). CDR3 sequence (DNA): TGTGCCAGTAGTACCCTGGACAGGACGTTCTATGGCTACACCTTC. Amino acids: CASSTLDRTFYGYTF.

The V call is TRBV5-1, the J call TRBJ2-3; D might be TRBD2 (6 bases). The CDR3 has 16 amino acids. V was clipped by 4 bases and J by 1 base, with 16 bases between them. Germline V gene data show CDR1 as SGHRS and CDR2 as YFSETQ. CDR3 sequence: CASSPAGRGRTDTQYF. DNA for the CDR3: TGCGCCAGCAGCCCAGCGGGTAGAGGACGCACAGATACGCAGTATTTT.

The J gene is TRBJ2-7, the V gene TRBV5-1; the D is unclear. The CDR3 is 14 amino acids. V shed 1 base and J shed 1 base, with 9 bases lying between them. Germline V gene lookup returns CDR1 SGHRS and CDR2 YFSETQ. The CDR3 loop is CASSLSAASYEQYF. The CDR3 DNA is TGCGCCAGCAGCTTGAGTGCAGCTTCCTACGAGCAGTACTTC.

The chain links TRBV20-1 to TRBJ1-1; D ambiguous. The CDR3 loop spans 10 amino acids. V lost 1 base and J lost 8, with 5 bases in between. Germline loops: CDR1 DFQATT, CDR2 SNEGSKA (reference sequence). The CDR3 region is CSARVGEAFF. CDR3 bases: TGCAGTGCTAGAGTTGGGGAAGCTTTCTTT.

The rearrangement links TRBV27 to TRBJ2-5; maybe TRBD2 (6 bases). Germline CDR1 and CDR2: MNHEY and SMNVEV (reference sequence). The CDR3 consists of 14 residues. V dropped 6 bases and J dropped 1 base, with 12 bases sitting between them. CDR3 residues: CASRRGGLQETQYF. In DNA, the CDR3 is TGTGCCAGCAGACGTGGGGGACTCCAAGAGACCCAGTACTTC.

The chain recombines TRBV19 with TRBJ1-6; a possible D gene is TRBD1 (5 bases). Germline CDR1 reads LNHDA; CDR2 reads SQIVND (reference sequence). The CDR3 totals 15 residues. The ends were cut back, 5 bases at V and 11 bases at J, with 19 bases in the middle. The CDR3 reads CASSPRRGFETPLHF. CDR3 bases: TGTGCCAGTAGTCCCCGGCGGGGGTTCGAGACACCCCTCCACTTT. Using reference TRBV19 and TRBJ1-6 for the parts outside the CDR3, the full variable domain is DGGITQSPKYLFRKEGQNVTLSCEQNLNHDAMYWYRQDPGQGLRLIYYSQIVNDFQKGDIAEGYSVSREKKESFPLTVTSAQKNPTAFYLCASSPRRGFETPLHFGNGTRLTVT.

This clone was seen a single time. The V and J genes are TRBV7-9 and TRBJ2-7; TRBD1 might be the D (5 bases). This CDR3 comprises 15 residues. V shed 3 bases and J shed 3 bases, with 15 bases lying between them. Per the germline V gene, CDR1 is SEHNR and CDR2 is FQNEAQ (reference sequence). CDR3 sequence (DNA): TGTGCCAGCAGCTTGGAATTAGGGGTTCACTACGAGCAGTACTTC. It is translated as CASSLELGVHYEQYF.

This clone appeared a single time. The chain links TRBV4-1 to TRBJ2-7; 14 bases agree with TRBD2. Germline assignment: CDR1 MGHRA and CDR2 YSYEKL. The J segment lost 3 bases and the V segment lost 1 base, leaving 8 bases of the junction unmatched. This CDR3 spans 18 amino acids. As DNA, the CDR3 is TGCGCCAGCAGCCAAGGGACTAGCGGGGGGCCGGGGGGCTACGAGCAGTACTTC. This sequence encodes CASSQGTSGGPGGYEQYF.

A single count supports this clone. J is TRBJ1-1 and V is TRBV10-1, with TRBD1 matching 7 bases. CDR3 size: 13 residues. V lost 10 bases, J lost 1 base, and 6 bases stayed unmatched. Germline assignment: CDR1 WNHNN and CDR2 SYGVQD (reference sequence). CDR3 loop: CATLGQPNTEAFF. CDR3 DNA sequence: TGCGCCACGTTGGGACAGCCGAACACTGAAGCTTTCTTT.

This clone was detected only a few times. This chain joins TRBV27 and TRBJ1-1; D remains ambiguous. There are 11 residues in the CDR3. The V gene's germline CDR1 is MNHEY and CDR2 SMNVEV (reference sequence). V dropped 7 bases and J dropped 3 bases, with 6 bases sitting between them. In DNA, the CDR3 is TGTGCCAGCAAGGGCTACACTGAAGCTTTCTTT. This translates into CASKGYTEAFF.

The CDR3 DNA reads TGTGCCAGTAGTATGAGGCGCGGCCGGAATGAAAAACTGTTTTTT. It yields the protein CASSMRRGRNEKLFF. The chain joins TRBV19 to TRBJ1-4; D gene ambiguous. Germline CDR1 is LNHDA and CDR2 is SQIVND (reference sequence). The length of the CDR3 is 15 residues. Trimming removed 3 bases from V and 5 bases from J, with 13 bases in between.

The genes are TRBV6-4 and TRBJ2-3; 7 nucleotides match TRBD2. CDR1 is MRHNA and CDR2 is SNTAGT in the germline V gene. With V trimmed by 4 bases and J by 2 bases, 6 bases remained unmatched. CDR3 length: 15 amino acids. CDR3 residues: CASSAEAGPTDTQYF. The CDR3 DNA reads as TGTGCCAGCAGTGCCGAAGCGGGACCCACAGATACGCAGTATTTT.

The V call is TRBV5-4, the J call TRBJ1-2; D is uncertain. The CDR3 totals 16 residues. The germline V gene has CDR1 SGHNT and CDR2 YYREEE (reference sequence). V lost 6 bases, J lost 0 bases, and 18 bases lay in between. The CDR3 DNA reads as TGTGCCAGCACACCGGGTCCCGACGGCGCTAACTATGGCTACACCTTC. As protein: CASTPGPDGANYGYTF.

The chain joins TRBV7-2 to TRBJ1-5, with 7 bases that match TRBD1. This CDR3 has 13 amino acids. CDR1 and CDR2 (germline): SGHTA, FQGNSA. The V segment lost 6 bases and the J segment 5 bases; nucleotides outside the gene matches: 4. CDR3 sequence: CASSTDRDQPQHF. The CDR3 DNA reads as TGTGCCAGCAGTACAGACAGGGATCAGCCCCAGCATTTT.

The V and J genes are TRBV4-1 and TRBJ1-5, with D unresolved. The germline CDR1 and CDR2 sequences are MGHRA and YSYEKL. The V end lost 0 bases, the J end lost 0 bases, and 6 bases lay between the germline ends. The CDR3 is 15 amino acids. The CDR3: CASSQDAGSNQPQHF. The CDR3 DNA is TGCGCCAGCAGCCAAGATGCGGGTAGCAATCAGCCCCAGCATTTT.

The rearrangement joins TRBV5-1 to TRBJ2-1, with TRBD1 as a possible D gene (5 bases). The germline V gene has CDR1 SGHRS and CDR2 YFSETQ. V was clipped by 0 bases and J by 6 bases, with 13 bases between them. The CDR3 contains 15 residues. CDR3 in amino acids: CASSLASGQGNEQFF. The DNA of the CDR3 is TGCGCCAGCAGCTTGGCGTCAGGGCAAGGCAATGAGCAGTTCTTC.

The count of this clone is one. This rearrangement joins TRBV13 to TRBJ1-1; 9 nucleotides line up with TRBD1. The CDR3 spans 15 residues. CDR1 and CDR2 from the germline V gene are PRHDT and FYEKMQ (reference sequence). Trimming took 3 bases from V and 3 from J; bases not matched to a gene: 5. The chain's CDR3 is CASSLDRGWDTEAFF. CDR3 DNA sequence: TGTGCCAGCAGCTTGGACAGGGGATGGGACACTGAAGCTTTCTTT.

This clone was seen a handful of times. The chain joins TRBV9 to TRBJ2-3; 7 bases map to TRBD1. The V gene end was trimmed by 3 bases and the J gene end by 4 bases; junction bases not matched to a gene: 5. Germline V gene data show CDR1 as SGDLS and CDR2 as YYNGEE. This CDR3 contains 14 residues. The CDR3 DNA sequence: TGTGCCAGCAGCGCGACAGGGTTGCCAGATACGCAGTATTTT. This translates into CASSATGLPDTQYF.

The CDR3 spells CASSLVPGETQYF. As DNA, the CDR3 is TGTGCCAGCAGCTTAGTTCCAGGGGAGACCCAGTACTTC. The chain has TRBV7-2 and TRBJ2-5; D may be TRBD1 (5 bases). Between the trimmed V and J ends, which lost 1 base and 5 bases, there was a span of 8 bases. Germline assignment: CDR1 SGHTA and CDR2 FQGNSA. CDR3 length equals 13 residues.

This chain links TRBV7-2 with TRBJ1-2; 7 bases agree with TRBD1. This CDR3 comprises 14 residues. V was pared by 3 bases and J by 2 bases, with 3 bases of the junction left unmatched. Germline V gives CDR1 SGHTA, CDR2 FQGNSA. The CDR3 nucleotides read TGTGCCAGCAGCTTGGAGACAGGGAACTATGGCTACACCTTC. Its translation: CASSLETGNYGYTF.

The chain is built from TRBV19 and TRBJ1-1; TRBD1 is a possible D gene (6 bases). Germline V gene data show CDR1 as LNHDA and CDR2 as SQIVND (reference sequence). The CDR3 consists of 16 residues. V lost 4 bases and J 2 bases, leaving 17 bases between the germline ends. In DNA, the CDR3 is TGTGCCAGTAGTAGGCCACGTGGGGGCCCCAACACTGAAGCTTTCTTT. The encoded protein is CASSRPRGGPNTEAFF.

This rearrangement joins TRBV5-1 to TRBJ1-1; TRBD1 is a possible D gene (5 bases). The CDR3 extends over 15 amino acids. Trimming removed 2 bases from V and 0 bases from J, with 11 bases in between. The germline V gene encodes CDR1 SGHRS and CDR2 YFSETQ. This CDR3 is CASSLQQVMNTEAFF. In DNA form, the CDR3 reads TGCGCCAGCAGCTTACAACAGGTCATGAACACTGAAGCTTTCTTT.

The chain recombines TRBV11-2 with TRBJ2-7, with D unclear. Germline V gene lookup returns CDR1 SGHAT and CDR2 FQNNGV. The CDR3 totals 14 residues. Trimming pared 1 base from V and 2 bases from J, leaving 9 bases between. CDR3 sequence: CASSLGGLTYEQYF. The CDR3 DNA reads TGTGCCAGCAGCTTAGGTGGCCTTACCTACGAGCAGTACTTC.

This chain connects TRBV6-6 to TRBJ2-1, with 8 bases identical to TRBD2. The CDR3 consists of 15 residues. Germline CDR1 and CDR2: MNHNY and SVGAGI (reference sequence). With 5 bases clipped from V and 5 bases from J, the junction kept 8 bases outside the gene matches. In DNA form, the CDR3 reads TGTGCCAGCAGTCCCCGTCGGGGGGGAAACAATGAGCAGTTCTTC. Translating gives CASSPRRGGNNEQFF.

The chain recombines TRBV28 with TRBJ2-2, with 10 bases matching TRBD1. J was trimmed by 1 base and V by 5 bases; bases with no gene match: 4. Germline CDR1 reads MDHEN; CDR2 reads SYDVKM. CDR3 length: 16 residues. CDR3 bases: TGTGCCAGCAGTCCGCGGACAGGGGGGAACACCGGGGAGCTGTTTTTT. Translation gives CASSPRTGGNTGELFF.

The V and J genes are TRBV18 and TRBJ1-5, with TRBD1 matching 7 bases. Germline CDR1 is KGHSH and CDR2 is LQKENI. The junction had 6 bases not matched to a gene; V was cut back by 3 bases and J by 4 bases. CDR3 length equals 15 residues. The CDR3 DNA reads as TGTGCCAGCTCACCTACGACAGGGCCGAATCAGCCCCAGCATTTT. Translating it yields CASSPTTGPNQPQHF.

The V and J genes are TRBV7-2 and TRBJ1-2; a weak D match, TRBD1 (5 bases). The CDR3 has 16 residues. CDR1 and CDR2 from the germline V gene are SGHTA and FQGNSA. Trimming took 0 bases from V and 4 from J, leaving 15 bases between them. CDR3 DNA sequence: TGTGCCAGCAGCTTAGCCCGTGCAGGGCAGGCCTATGGCTACACCTTC. This encodes CASSLARAGQAYGYTF.

This clone was recorded only once. This sequence joins TRBV19 and TRBJ1-5, with 9 bases lining up with TRBD1. V trimming: 5 bases; J trimming: 10 bases; junction bases outside the gene matches: 9. CDR3 length equals 14 residues. Looked up from germline, CDR1 is LNHDA and CDR2 is SQIVND (reference sequence). CDR3 residues: CASSRGQGLSPQHF. The CDR3 nucleotides read TGTGCCAGTAGTCGGGGACAGGGACTCTCCCCCCAGCATTTT.

V gene TRBV10-1 combines with J gene TRBJ1-6; 9 bases are a match to TRBD1. The CDR3 has 17 residues. Losses at the gene ends were 0 bases for V and 15 bases for J; bases not matched to a gene: 15. From germline, CDR1 is WNHNN and CDR2 SYGVQD (reference sequence). The CDR3 DNA reads as TGCGCCAGCAGTGAGTCTGGGTCAGGGACAGGGATAAGAATCCTCCACTTT. It specifies CASSESGSGTGIRILHF.

The rearrangement joins TRBV18 to TRBJ1-1, with TRBD1 matching over 8 bases. The length of the CDR3 is 15 residues. The V segment lost 0 bases and the J segment 8 bases; nucleotides outside the gene matches: 8. CDR1 KGHSH and CDR2 LQKENI come from the germline V gene. The CDR3 loop is CASSPPSAGGSEAFF. In nucleotides, the CDR3 is TGTGCCAGCTCACCACCATCGGCAGGGGGCTCGGAAGCTTTCTTT.

This chain joins TRBV5-1 and TRBJ2-5, with a weak D call TRBD1 (5 bases). V was shortened by 5 bases and J by 1 base, with 15 bases between the two germline ends. Germline assignment: CDR1 SGHRS and CDR2 YFSETQ. This CDR3 is built from 15 residues. The CDR3: CASSQKQAFQETQYF. CDR3 in DNA: TGCGCCAGCAGTCAAAAACAGGCGTTCCAAGAGACCCAGTACTTC.